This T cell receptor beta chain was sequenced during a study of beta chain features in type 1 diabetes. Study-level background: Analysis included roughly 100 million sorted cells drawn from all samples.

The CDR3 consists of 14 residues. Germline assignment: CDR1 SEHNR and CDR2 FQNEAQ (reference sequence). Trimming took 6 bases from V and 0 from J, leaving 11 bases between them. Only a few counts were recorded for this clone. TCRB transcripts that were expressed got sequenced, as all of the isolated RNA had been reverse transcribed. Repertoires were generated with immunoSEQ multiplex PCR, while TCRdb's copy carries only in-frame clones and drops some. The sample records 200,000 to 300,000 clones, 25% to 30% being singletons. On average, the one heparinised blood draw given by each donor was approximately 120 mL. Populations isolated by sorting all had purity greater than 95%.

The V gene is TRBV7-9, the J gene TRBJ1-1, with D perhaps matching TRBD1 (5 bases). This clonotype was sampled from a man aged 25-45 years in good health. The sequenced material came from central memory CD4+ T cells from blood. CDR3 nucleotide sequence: TGTGCCAGCAGATCGACACAGGTGAACACTGAAGCTTTCTTT. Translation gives CASRSTQVNTEAFF. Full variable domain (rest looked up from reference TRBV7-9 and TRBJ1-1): DTGVSQNPRHKITKRGQNVTFRCDPISEHNRLYWYRQTLGQGPEFLTYFQNEAQLEKSRLLSDRFSAERPKGSFSTLEIQRTEQGDSAMYLCASRSTQVNTEAFFGQGTRLTVV.